This T cell receptor (beta chain) was documented in a study of T cells after posttransplantation cyclophosphamide. Data came from immunoSEQ multiplex PCR; TCRdb stores just in-frame clones and leaves some out. The table includes tens of thousands of clones, just over 90% detected once. V gave up 8 bases and J gave up 0 bases, with 20 bases separating them. The CDR3 consists of 17 residues. The germline CDR1 and CDR2 sequences are MNHEY and SMNVEV (reference sequence). The sequencing sample was made of PBMCs. The chain is built from TRBV27 and TRBJ1-5, with a weak D call TRBD1 (6 bases). The TCR originated in a woman in her twenties or thirties in good health and a related stem cell transplant donor. The CDR3: CASGQPGTLYSNQPQHF. DNA for the CDR3: TGTGCCAGCGGTCAACCGGGGACACTATATAGCAATCAGCCCCAGCATTTT.